This TCR beta chain is from a study of T cells in Graves' hyperthyroidism and ophthalmopathy. Overall study context: Peripheral blood was drawn at first diagnosis, prior to all treatment.

Exclusion of a patient resulted from uncontrolled infection, other autoimmune disease, pregnancy or lactation. Diagnoses rested on clinical symptoms, serum thyroxine and TRAb, thyroid ultrasound and orbital computed tomography. This clonotype was seen repeatedly, ten times or more. TCR beta CDR3 regions were amplified from RNA. HTBI primers drove first-round RT-PCR of the TCR CDR3. TCRdb ran MiXCR on the multiplex PCR reads and lists one entry per CDR3 protein. The repertoire includes under 350,000 distinct CDR3 sequences, approximately 18% of them detected once, and around 54% sits in the top ten. Trimming removed 3 bases from V and 2 bases from J; junction bases left unmatched: 7. The germline V gene encodes CDR1 LNHNV and CDR2 YYDKDF (reference sequence). The CDR3 extends over 16 amino acids.

This clonotype was obtained from a woman between 45 and 65 years old with Graves' hyperthyroidism. The specimen was blood. J is TRBJ2-7 and V is TRBV15; 10 positions agree with TRBD2. CDR3 sequence: CATSSELAGLAYEQYF. Written as DNA, the CDR3 is TGTGCCACCAGCAGTGAACTAGCGGGACTGGCCTACGAGCAGTACTTC.